The 27 T cell receptor beta chains below were found in one sample sequenced in a study of T cells in Graves' hyperthyroidism and ophthalmopathy (dated by TCRdb to 2018 to 2020). Preparation of the library involved multiplex PCR. Instrument used: Illumina HiSeq 2000. The TCR beta CDR3 regions were amplified from the RNA transcripts. The first round of RT-PCR for the TCR CDR3 was performed with the HTBI primer set and the Qiagen OneStep RT-PCR kit. TCRdb took the public reads, trimmed them with fastp at Q25, ran MiXCR for clone calling and kept in-frame beta chains. Each entry is one CDR3 protein sequence, shown with its most common DNA and genes. The sample contains roughly 500,000 distinct CDR3 sequences, approximately 49% of them found a single time. The ten biggest clones cover about 40% of the sample. Sequencing was done on a sample of peripheral blood or thyroid tissue (not recorded which). The receptors here all came from an adult woman with Graves' disease, either hyperthyroidism or ophthalmopathy (not recorded which).

The CDR3 DNA sequence: TGTGCCAGCAGTGCTAGCCGCAGTGTCAATCAGCCCCAGCATTTT. This codes for CASSASRSVNQPQHF. V and J are TRBV2 and TRBJ1-5, with D unresolved. CDR3 length: 15 amino acids. V was cut by 4 bases and J by 3 bases, with 13 bases left in between. Germline V lookup: CDR1 SNHLY, CDR2 FYNNEI. The full variable domain, completed using reference TRBV2 and TRBJ1-5, is EPEVTQTPSHQVTQMGQEVILRCVPISNHLYFYWYRQILGQKVEFLVSFYNNEISEKSEIFDDQFSVERPDGSNFTLKIRSTKLEDSAMYFCASSASRSVNQPQHFGDGTRLSIL.

V gene TRBV5-4 combines with J gene TRBJ1-1; D not resolved. V shed 1 base and J shed 3 bases, with 10 bases lying between them. Germline V gene sequence: CDR1 SGHNT, CDR2 YYREEE (reference sequence). The CDR3 length is 14 residues. This CDR3 reads CASSLSTGDTEAFF. The CDR3 DNA is TGTGCCAGCAGCTTGAGCACCGGGGACACTGAAGCTTTCTTT. The complete variable domain, with remaining parts taken from reference TRBV5-4 and TRBJ1-1, reads ETGVTQSPTHLIKTRGQQVTLRCSSQSGHNTVSWYQQALGQGPQFIFQYYREEENGRGNFPPRFSGLQFPNYSSELNVNALELDDSALYLCASSLSTGDTEAFFGQGTRLTVV.

A note on this clonotype: This may be a read error: a much more frequent sequence differs by one nucleotide. The CDR3 loop reads CAILGTLGCEQYF. CDR3 nucleotides: TGTGCCATCCTTGGGACACTGGGCTGCGAGCAGTACTTC. The chain has TRBV6-2 or TRBV6-3 and TRBJ2-7, with a weak D call TRBD1 (6 bases). The CDR3 extends over 13 amino acids. Trimming shortened V by 10 bases and J by 6 bases, and 19 bases separated the two germline ends. Germline CDR1 MNHEY, CDR2 SVGEGT.

The V gene is TRBV2, the J gene TRBJ1-5; TRBD1 might be the D (5 bases). CDR3 length: 15 residues. Germline CDR1 and CDR2: SNHLY and FYNNEI. Trimming took off 7 bases at V and 4 bases at J, with 17 bases between the two ends. CDR3 protein: CASTLTPGLNQPQHF. The CDR3 DNA is TGTGCCAGCACCTTAACGCCAGGGCTTAATCAGCCCCAGCATTTT.

On this clonotype: No DNA is shown, since the ends of the CDR3 on it are uncertain; the CDR3 is the one TCRdb lists. The rearrangement joins TRBV5-1 to TRBJ2-5; the table gives TRBD1 as D, unverified against the DNA. With termini counted, the CDR3 has 17 amino acids. Germline CDR1 and CDR2: SGHRS and YFSETQ. This chain's CDR3 is CASSKGPSTSGQGTQYF.

There are a few counts of this clonotype. This chain uses TRBV7-8 with TRBJ2-5; maybe TRBD2 (6 bases). The CDR3 extends over 14 amino acids. With 5 bases removed from V and 0 bases from J, the gap between germline ends came to 10 bases. Per the germline V gene, CDR1 is SGHVS and CDR2 is FQNEAQ. The CDR3 nucleotides are TGTGCCAGCAGCGTCGGGGGATACCAAGAGACCCAGTACTTC. Translating it yields CASSVGGYQETQYF.

Notes on this clonotype: At one of its ends the junction is not consistent with the germline gene, which may arise from a read error. The chain is built from TRBV10-3 and TRBJ2-5; D may match TRBD1 or TRBD2 (5 bases each). The CDR3 has 15 residues. Germline values: CDR1 ENHRY, CDR2 SYGVKD. The DNA for the CDR3 is TGTGCCAGCAGTGACCGGGGCCGAACCGGCGAGACCCAGTACTTC. Its translation is CASSDRGRTGETQYF.

Turning to this clonotype: Because the CDR3 is missing its conserved closing phenylalanine or tryptophan, this is likely a read error. It is unclear where the CDR3 begins or ends on the DNA, so no DNA is shown, and the CDR3 is as TCRdb lists it. V gene TRBV30 combines with J gene TRBJ2-5; the DNA was not compared with TRBD1, the D call given in the table. Germline assignment: CDR1 GTSNPN and CDR2 SVGIG (reference sequence). From its first to its last residue, the CDR3 has 9 amino acids. The CDR3 is CAWSTGQGY.

This clonotype occurred many times. This chain joins TRBV19 and TRBJ1-1, with D possibly TRBD1 on 5 matching bases. The CDR3 has 14 amino acids. The germline V gene encodes CDR1 LNHDA and CDR2 SQIVND (reference sequence). V was shortened by 3 bases and J by 6 bases, with 14 bases between the two germline ends. For the CDR3, the DNA is TGTGCCAGTAGTATGGTCAGGGATAGGGCTGAAGCTTTCTTT. Amino acid sequence: CASSMVRDRAEAFF.

In its sample, this clonotype was seen a few times. The chain joins TRBV28 to TRBJ2-2, with TRBD2 matching 9 bases. V lost 2 bases to trimming and J lost 7 bases; unmatched junction nucleotides: 2. This CDR3 is 14 amino acids long. Germline CDR1 and CDR2: MDHEN and SYDVKM. The chain's CDR3 is CASSLETSGGELFF. The CDR3 DNA reads as TGTGCCAGCAGTTTAGAGACTAGCGGCGGGGAGCTGTTTTTT.

The chain joins TRBV12-3 or TRBV12-4 to TRBJ1-1; D is perhaps TRBD1 (6 bases). This CDR3 is built from 13 residues. V was pared by 2 bases and J by 6 bases, with 10 bases between. CDR3 sequence: CASSLRGSAEAFF. In DNA form, the CDR3 reads TGTGCCAGCAGTTTAAGGGGGAGTGCTGAAGCTTTCTTT.

This clonotype came up many times. The V call is TRBV12-3 or TRBV12-4, the J call TRBJ2-6; a possible D gene is TRBD1 (6 bases). The CDR3 is 16 residues long. Trimming cost V 3 bases and J 0 bases, with 9 bases left between them. The CDR3, as DNA: TGTGCCAGCAGTTTCAGGGGCAGCTCTGGGGCCAACGTCCTGACTTTC. It is translated as CASSFRGSSGANVLTF.

This clonotype was seen repeatedly, ten times or more. V is TRBV14 and J is TRBJ2-7; 9 positions agree with TRBD1. CDR3 length: 15 amino acids. In germline, CDR1 is SGHDN, CDR2 FVKESK. The trim removed 1 base at V and 3 bases at J, leaving 4 bases unmatched. The DNA of the CDR3 is TGTGCCAGCAGCCAAGTCGGGACAGGGAACTACGAGCAGTACTTC. This encodes CASSQVGTGNYEQYF.

There are many counts of this clonotype. The chain combines TRBV19 with TRBJ1-2, with a weak D call TRBD1 (5 bases). V lost 5 bases to trimming and J lost 3 bases, with 13 bases between them. The CDR3 has 14 residues. CDR1 LNHDA and CDR2 SQIVND come from the germline V gene (reference sequence). CDR3 amino acids: CASSSPDRYYGYTF. CDR3 DNA sequence: TGTGCCAGTAGTTCACCCGACAGATACTATGGCTACACCTTC.

The V gene is TRBV7-9, the J gene TRBJ1-6; 9 bases agree with TRBD1. Looked up from germline, CDR1 is SEHNR and CDR2 is FQNEAQ (reference sequence). The CDR3 totals 15 residues. V gave up 3 bases and J gave up 10 bases; unmatched junction bases: 7. In nucleotides, the CDR3 is TGTGCCAGCAGCTTCTCCCGGGACAGGGCCTCACCCCTCCACTTT. Translating gives CASSFSRDRASPLHF.

J is TRBJ2-7 and V is TRBV20-1; 7 nucleotides match TRBD1. CDR1 and CDR2 (germline): DFQATT, SNEGSKA (reference sequence). This CDR3 contains 13 residues. The V gene end was trimmed by 6 bases and the J gene end by 2 bases; junction bases not matched to a gene: 7. The CDR3 loop reads CSATTGPAYEQYF. As DNA, the CDR3 is TGCAGTGCAACGACAGGGCCTGCCTACGAGCAGTACTTC.

V gene TRBV2 combines with J gene TRBJ2-3; 9 positions match TRBD2. The CDR3 totals 14 residues. The V segment lost 6 bases and the J segment 4 bases; nucleotides outside the gene matches: 5. The germline CDR1 and CDR2 sequences are SNHLY and FYNNEI. CDR3 loop: CASRPGLASDTQYF. The CDR3 nucleotides read TGTGCCAGCAGACCGGGACTAGCTTCAGATACGCAGTATTTT.

This clonotype was counted only a few times. The chain recombines TRBV6-6 with TRBJ1-6, with 8 nucleotides matching TRBD1. The ends lost 7 bases at V and 11 bases at J; junction bases unmatched: 7. Germline V gene data show CDR1 as MNHNY and CDR2 as SVGAGI (reference sequence). The length of the CDR3 is 13 residues. The CDR3 spells CASMGTGETPLHF. The CDR3 bases are TGTGCCAGCATGGGGACAGGCGAAACACCCCTCCACTTT.

This chain uses TRBV4-3 with TRBJ1-5, with a weak D call TRBD1 (5 bases). Germline CDR1 LGHNA, CDR2 YSLEER. The ends were cut back, 2 bases at V and 4 bases at J, with 15 bases in the middle. The CDR3 runs to 16 residues. The CDR3 nucleotides read TGCGCCAGCAGCCAAAATTTGGCAGGACATAATCAGCCCCAGCATTTT. It is translated as CASSQNLAGHNQPQHF.

The chain joins TRBV10-3 to TRBJ2-2; maybe TRBD2 (7 bases). CDR1 ENHRY and CDR2 SYGVKD come from the germline V gene. The V end was cut by 8 bases, the J end by 2 bases, with 18 bases between. This CDR3 is built from 16 residues. CDR3 coding DNA: TGTGCCATCCTCCGCGGGGGCAGGGTTAACACCGGGGAGCTGTTTTTT. Translation: CAILRGGRVNTGELFF.

This clonotype has just a few counts. The V gene is TRBV2, the J gene TRBJ2-2; TRBD1 matches at 7 bases. The CDR3 sequence is 14 residues long. CDR1 and CDR2 (germline): SNHLY, FYNNEI. The V gene end was trimmed by 3 bases and the J gene end by 3 bases; junction bases not matched to a gene: 1. The CDR3 bases are TGTGCCAGCAGTGAGACAGGGCACACCGGGGAGCTGTTTTTT. It encodes CASSETGHTGELFF.

The chain links TRBV27 to TRBJ2-7; a possible D gene is TRBD2 (5 bases). CDR1 MNHEY and CDR2 SMNVEV come from the germline V gene (reference sequence). The V end lost 0 bases, the J end lost 2 bases, and 11 bases lay between the germline ends. The CDR3 is 15 amino acids. The CDR3 spells CASSLSEGRTYEQYF. CDR3 coding DNA: TGTGCCAGCAGTTTATCCGAGGGTCGGACCTACGAGCAGTACTTC.

There are many counts of this clonotype. The chain carries TRBV11-2 and TRBJ1-2; D gene ambiguous. Deletions cut 5 bases from V and 4 bases from J, with 23 bases between. Germline assignment: CDR1 SGHAT and CDR2 FQNNGV. This CDR3 has 17 residues. CDR3 residues: CASSHRKVRAAGYGYTF. CDR3 bases: TGTGCCAGCAGCCACCGTAAGGTTAGGGCCGCGGGCTATGGCTACACCTTC.

This clonotype was observed at least ten times. J is TRBJ1-5 and V is TRBV20-1; tentative D call: TRBD1 (5 bases). Trimming removed 3 bases at V and 5 bases at J, with 14 bases between. The CDR3 length is 14 residues. Germline loops: CDR1 DFQATT, CDR2 SNEGSKA (reference sequence). The CDR3 loop reads CSASVGTGDQPQHF. The CDR3 DNA reads TGCAGTGCTAGTGTCGGGACGGGCGATCAGCCCCAGCATTTT.

The chain uses TRBV19 and TRBJ1-5, with TRBD1 matching over 9 bases. The germline gives CDR1 LNHDA, CDR2 SQIVND (reference sequence). The CDR3 is 15 amino acids. V trimming: 3 bases; J trimming: 1 base; junction bases outside the gene matches: 1. CDR3 region: CASSMDRGSNQPQHF. The CDR3 DNA follows: TGTGCCAGTAGTATGGACAGGGGAAGCAATCAGCCCCAGCATTTT.

This rearrangement joins TRBV10-3 to TRBJ1-6; perhaps TRBD1 as D (5 bases). CDR1 ENHRY and CDR2 SYGVKD come from the germline V gene. Trimming took 3 bases from V and 7 from J, leaving 7 bases between them. The CDR3 is made up of 13 amino acids. CDR3 region: CAISDRENSPLHF. DNA of the CDR3: TGTGCCATCAGTGACAGGGAAAATTCACCCCTCCACTTT.

This chain uses TRBV7-8 with TRBJ1-2; D is possibly TRBD1 (6 bases). The CDR3 sequence is 13 residues long. V lost 8 bases to trimming and J lost 3 bases, with 13 bases between them. CDR1 is SGHVS, CDR2 FQNEAQ, per germline. CDR3 protein: CASHGGGHYGYTF. DNA for the CDR3: TGTGCCAGCCATGGGGGGGGGCACTATGGCTACACCTTC. Full variable domain (rest looked up from reference TRBV7-8 and TRBJ1-2): GAGVSQSPRYKVAKRGQDVALRCDPISGHVSLFWYQQALGQGPEFLTYFQNEAQLDKSGLPSDRFFAERPEGSVSTLKIQRTQQEDSAVYLCASHGGGHYGYTFGSGTRLTVV.